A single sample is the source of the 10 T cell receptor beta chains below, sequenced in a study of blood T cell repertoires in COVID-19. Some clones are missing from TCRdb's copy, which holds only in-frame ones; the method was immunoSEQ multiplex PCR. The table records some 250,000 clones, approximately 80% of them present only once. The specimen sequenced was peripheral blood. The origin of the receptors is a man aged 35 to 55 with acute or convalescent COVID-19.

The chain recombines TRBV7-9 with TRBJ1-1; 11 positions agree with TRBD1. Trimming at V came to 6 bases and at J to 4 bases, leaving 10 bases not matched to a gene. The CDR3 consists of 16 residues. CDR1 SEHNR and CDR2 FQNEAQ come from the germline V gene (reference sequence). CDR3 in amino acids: CASRSTRTGGRTEAFF. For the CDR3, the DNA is TGTGCCAGCAGATCGACGCGGACAGGGGGCCGCACTGAAGCTTTCTTT. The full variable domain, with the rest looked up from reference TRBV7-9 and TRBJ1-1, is DTGVSQNPRHKITKRGQNVTFRCDPISEHNRLYWYRQTLGQGPEFLTYFQNEAQLEKSRLLSDRFSAERPKGSFSTLEIQRTEQGDSAMYLCASRSTRTGGRTEAFFGQGTRLTVV.

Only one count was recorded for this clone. CDR3 DNA sequence: TGTGCCAGTGGGGGCAGCGACAATCAGCCCCAGCATTTT. This translates into CASGGSDNQPQHF. This chain links TRBV19 with TRBJ1-5; tentatively, D is TRBD1 (6 bases). The V end was cut by 8 bases, the J end by 3 bases, with 11 bases between. Per germline, CDR1 LNHDA and CDR2 SQIVND (reference sequence). The CDR3 spans 13 residues.

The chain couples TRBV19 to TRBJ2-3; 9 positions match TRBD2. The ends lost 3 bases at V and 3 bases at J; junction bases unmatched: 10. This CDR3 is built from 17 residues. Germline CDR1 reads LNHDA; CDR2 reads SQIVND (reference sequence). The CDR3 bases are TGTGCCAGTAGTATTTGGAGCGGGAGGCCCTTAACAGATACGCAGTATTTT. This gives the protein CASSIWSGRPLTDTQYF.

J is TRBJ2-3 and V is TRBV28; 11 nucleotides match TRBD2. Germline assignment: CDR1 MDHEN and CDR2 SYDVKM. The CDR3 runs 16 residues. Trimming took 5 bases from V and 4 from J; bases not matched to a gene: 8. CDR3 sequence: CASSLLAGGPADTQYF. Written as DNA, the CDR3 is TGTGCCAGCAGTCTCTTAGCGGGAGGGCCCGCAGATACGCAGTATTTT.

The CDR3 bases are TGTGCCATCAGTGAGCTAGGGAGGGGAAGCACAGATACGCAGTATTTT. It translates to CAISELGRGSTDTQYF. The rearrangement links TRBV10-3 to TRBJ2-3, with 7 bases identical to TRBD2. CDR1 is ENHRY and CDR2 is SYGVKD in the germline V gene. The V segment lost 2 bases and the J segment 0 bases; nucleotides outside the gene matches: 5. The length of the CDR3 is 16 residues.

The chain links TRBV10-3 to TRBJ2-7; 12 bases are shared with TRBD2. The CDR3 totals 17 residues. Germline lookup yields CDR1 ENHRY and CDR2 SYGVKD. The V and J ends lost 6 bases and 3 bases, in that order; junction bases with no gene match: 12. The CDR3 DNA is TGTGCCATCAGCAAACGGACTAGCGGGGAACTCAACTACGAGCAGTACTTC. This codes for CAISKRTSGELNYEQYF.

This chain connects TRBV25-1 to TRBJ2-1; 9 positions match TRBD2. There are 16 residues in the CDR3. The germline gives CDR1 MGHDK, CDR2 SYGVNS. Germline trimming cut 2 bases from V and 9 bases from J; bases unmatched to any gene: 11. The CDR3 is CASSENMGLAESEQFF. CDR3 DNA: TGTGCCAGCAGTGAAAACATGGGACTAGCCGAATCTGAGCAGTTCTTC. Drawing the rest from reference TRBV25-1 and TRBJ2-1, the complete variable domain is EADIYQTPRYLVIGTGKKITLECSQTMGHDKMYWYQQDPGMELHLIHYSYGVNSTEKGDLSSESTVSRIRTEHFPLTLESARPSHTSQYLCASSENMGLAESEQFFGPGTRLTVL.

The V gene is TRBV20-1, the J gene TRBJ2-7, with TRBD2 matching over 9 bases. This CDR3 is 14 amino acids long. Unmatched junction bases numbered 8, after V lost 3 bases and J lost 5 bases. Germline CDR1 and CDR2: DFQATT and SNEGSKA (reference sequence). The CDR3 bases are TGCAGTGCTAGTAATCCTAGCGGGAACGACGAGCAGTACTTC. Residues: CSASNPSGNDEQYF.

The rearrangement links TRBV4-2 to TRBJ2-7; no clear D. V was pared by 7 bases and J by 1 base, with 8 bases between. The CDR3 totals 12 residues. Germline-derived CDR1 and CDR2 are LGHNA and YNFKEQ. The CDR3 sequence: CASTTGSYEQYF. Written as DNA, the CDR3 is TGTGCCAGCACTACCGGGTCCTACGAGCAGTACTTC.

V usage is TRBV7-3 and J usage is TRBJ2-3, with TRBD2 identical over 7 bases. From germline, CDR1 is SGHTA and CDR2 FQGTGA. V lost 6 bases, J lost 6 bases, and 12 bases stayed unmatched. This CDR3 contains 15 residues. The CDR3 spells CASSSLGVAGDTQYF. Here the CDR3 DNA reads TGTGCCAGCAGTTCTCTCGGGGTAGCGGGCGATACGCAGTATTTT.